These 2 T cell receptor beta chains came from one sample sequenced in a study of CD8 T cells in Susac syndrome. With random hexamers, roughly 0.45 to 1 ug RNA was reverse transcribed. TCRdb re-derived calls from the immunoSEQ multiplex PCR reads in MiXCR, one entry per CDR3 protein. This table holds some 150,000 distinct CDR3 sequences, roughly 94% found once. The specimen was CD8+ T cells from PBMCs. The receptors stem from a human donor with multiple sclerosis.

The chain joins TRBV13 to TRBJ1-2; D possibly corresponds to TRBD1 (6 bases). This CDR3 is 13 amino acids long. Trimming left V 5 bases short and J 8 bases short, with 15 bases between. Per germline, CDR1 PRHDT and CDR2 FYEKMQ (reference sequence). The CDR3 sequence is CASSQGPAQGYTF. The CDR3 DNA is TGTGCCAGCAGCCAGGGGCCGGCGCAGGGCTACACCTTC.

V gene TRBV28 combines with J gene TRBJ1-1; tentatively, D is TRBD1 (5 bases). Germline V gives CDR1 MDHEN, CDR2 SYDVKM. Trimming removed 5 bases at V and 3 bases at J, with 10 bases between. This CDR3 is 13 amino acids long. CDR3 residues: CASSDGADTEAFF. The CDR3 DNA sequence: TGTGCCAGCAGTGACGGGGCGGACACTGAAGCTTTCTTT.